Presented here are 4 T cell receptor beta chains from one specimen sequenced in a study of molecular identifiers for immune sequencing clone quantification. In TCRdb, the PCR reads were re-called with MiXCR into one record per CDR3 protein. Among about 100,000 distinct CDR3 sequences, under 40% were seen once, and the ten largest hold approximately 3.8%. Sequencing was done on a sample of naive CD8+ T cells from blood, with Jurkat cell RNA spiked in. Subset in this sample: FACS-sorted CD8+CD4-CCR7+CD45RA+ naive T cells. The receptors were gathered from a human donor in good health. Some libraries in this study had Jurkat cell RNA spiked in.

The chain links TRBV28 to TRBJ2-7, with D hard to call. The CDR3 has 12 residues. Trimming removed 2 bases at V and 4 bases at J, with 6 bases between. Germline V gene lookup returns CDR1 MDHEN and CDR2 SYDVKM. CDR3 in DNA: TGTGCCAGCAGTTTAAACAGTTACGAGCAGTACTTC. Its translation: CASSLNSYEQYF.

This clonotype showed up just a few times. The chain joins TRBV19 to TRBJ2-7; tentatively, D is TRBD1 or TRBD2 (6 bases each). This CDR3 spans 14 amino acids. Germline V CDR1 and CDR2: LNHDA, SQIVND (reference sequence). V shed 7 bases and J shed 7 bases, with 20 bases lying between them. The CDR3 sequence: CASKGGTPGGEQYF. The CDR3 DNA reads as TGTGCCAGTAAAGGAGGGACACCCGGAGGTGAGCAGTACTTC.

This rearrangement joins TRBV5-3 to TRBJ2-3; TRBD2 aligns across 10 bases. TRBV5-3 is noted as an ORF with a role that remains uncertain. This CDR3 is built from 16 residues. Losses at the gene ends were 8 bases for V and 2 bases for J; bases not matched to a gene: 11. In DNA form, the CDR3 reads TGTGCCAGCAGCAGGACTAGCGGAGATCCCACAGATACGCAGTATTTT. Amino acids: CASSRTSGDPTDTQYF.

This clonotype was observed a handful of times. The chain combines TRBV2 with TRBJ1-2; possible D gene TRBD1, 6 bases. V was pared by 9 bases and J by 4 bases, with 9 bases between. Germline V gene data show CDR1 as SNHLY and CDR2 as FYNNEI. This CDR3 region has 11 residues. The CDR3 loop is CARQGIYGYTF. CDR3 nucleotide sequence: TGTGCCAGACAGGGAATCTATGGCTACACCTTC. Using reference TRBV2 and TRBJ1-2 for the parts outside the CDR3, the full variable domain is EPEVTQTPSHQVTQMGQEVILRCVPISNHLYFYWYRQILGQKVEFLVSFYNNEISEKSEIFDDQFSVERPDGSNFTLKIRSTKLEDSAMYFCARQGIYGYTFGSGTRLTVV.